The source of this T cell receptor beta chain is a study of shared clonotypes between healthy human individuals. Every subset had its genomic DNA shared out evenly among several immunoSEQ plates. The input for sorted-subset replicate PCRs was approximately 200 ng DNA, 25,000 to 35,000 T cell genomes. Libraries were prepared by immunoSEQ multiplex PCR; TCRdb keeps only in-frame clonotypes and omits some of them. The sample lists over 1.4 million clones, approximately 97% seen once, with approximately 1% in the top ten. Trimming removed 7 bases at V and 2 bases at J, with 17 bases between. Germline V gene sequence: CDR1 MDHEN, CDR2 SYDVKM. The CDR3 runs to 15 residues. Study-level results: Non-shared clonotypes had lower generation probabilities than those shared by all four donors. Several donors showed sharing of approximately 5% of naive CD4 clonotypes.

Regarding this clone: Its target is not known.

This clonotype originated in a man aged 30-40 years in good health. Sequenced input: naive CD4+ T cells sorted from blood. Stated subset: CD45RA+ positively selected. The chain joins TRBV28 to TRBJ1-1; D gene uncertain. This chain's CDR3 is CASTQSTRQNTEAFF. In DNA, the CDR3 is TGTGCCAGCACCCAGAGCACCAGGCAAAACACTGAAGCTTTCTTT.